The 28 T cell receptor beta chains in this list originate from one sample, sequenced in a study of a mutant IDH1 vaccine in newly diagnosed glioma. No antigens are known for them. Time point defined: week 47, end of study. A single vaccine dose contained 300 ug of mutant IDH1 20-mer peptide, and topical imiquimod was used with it. The repertoire was sequenced with immunoSEQ multiplex PCR; TCRdb's copy has only in-frame clones and lacks some. Of 30,000 to 40,000 clones listed, approximately 90% were seen once; the top ten hold 4% to 6%. The input for sequencing was PBMCs, taken from a glioma patient whose treatment included an IDH1 peptide vaccine. The receptors derive from a woman aged 40 to 55 with glioma.

This clone occurred once. The gene calls are TRBV6-5 and TRBJ2-2; D unclear. The CDR3 sequence is 12 residues long. The V end lost 10 bases, the J end lost 6 bases, and 12 bases lay between the germline ends. From germline, CDR1 is MNHEY and CDR2 SVGAGI. The CDR3 spells CAIYKPPGELFF. The DNA for the CDR3 is TGTGCCATATACAAGCCCCCCGGGGAGCTGTTTTTT.

This clone has only one observation. This chain connects TRBV5-1 to TRBJ1-6; 8 bases map to TRBD1. Germline-derived CDR1 and CDR2 are SGHRS and YFSETQ. V lost 4 bases to trimming and J lost 7 bases; unmatched junction nucleotides: 7. This CDR3 contains 15 residues. This CDR3 reads CASSLGRTGNSPLHF. The CDR3 bases are TGCGCCAGCAGCCTGGGGCGGACAGGGAATTCACCCCTCCACTTT.

The V call is TRBV2, the J call TRBJ1-1; D is unresolved. Trimming shortened V by 8 bases and J by 5 bases, and 15 bases separated the two germline ends. Looked up from germline, CDR1 is SNHLY and CDR2 is FYNNEI. The CDR3 consists of 13 residues. This CDR3 is CASGANVGTEAFF. CDR3 nucleotides: TGTGCCAGCGGTGCTAACGTGGGTACTGAAGCTTTCTTT.

V is TRBV7-9 and J is TRBJ2-7; the match to TRBD1 covers 8 bases. The CDR3 extends over 15 amino acids. V trimming: 1 base; J trimming: 4 bases; junction bases outside the gene matches: 6. Per germline, CDR1 SEHNR and CDR2 FQNEAQ (reference sequence). Here the CDR3 DNA reads TGTGCCAGCAGCTTAGGGGCAGGGGGCGAATACGAGCAGTACTTC. Amino acid sequence: CASSLGAGGEYEQYF.

The chain has TRBV9 and TRBJ1-1; 8 bases agree with TRBD1. This CDR3 comprises 17 residues. Per the germline V gene, CDR1 is SGDLS and CDR2 is YYNGEE. With 0 bases clipped from V and 6 bases from J, the junction kept 13 bases outside the gene matches. The CDR3: CASSVDYGTGDLAEAFF. Written as DNA, the CDR3 is TGTGCCAGCAGCGTAGATTATGGGACAGGAGACTTAGCTGAAGCTTTCTTT.

The CDR3 is CASSLLAGSNTGELFF. CDR3 nucleotides: TGCGCCAGCAGCTTGTTAGCGGGATCGAACACCGGGGAGCTGTTTTTT. The chain has TRBV5-1 and TRBJ2-2; TRBD2 matches 8 bases. The CDR3 is 16 residues long. Germline CDR1 reads SGHRS; CDR2 reads YFSETQ. Trimming at V came to 1 base and at J to 0 bases, leaving 2 bases not matched to a gene.

This sequence joins TRBV2 and TRBJ2-6; D might be TRBD2 (6 bases). CDR1 SNHLY and CDR2 FYNNEI come from the germline V gene. V was trimmed by 3 bases and J by 4 bases, leaving 10 bases between them. CDR3 length: 15 residues. The CDR3 is CASSEEGPGANVLTF. The CDR3 DNA sequence: TGTGCCAGCAGTGAGGAGGGGCCCGGGGCCAACGTCCTGACTTTC.

This clone showed up just once. V gene TRBV9 combines with J gene TRBJ2-3; tentatively, D is TRBD1 or TRBD2 (6 bases each). The V and J ends lost 4 bases and 2 bases respectively, with 11 bases between them. The CDR3 is made up of 14 amino acids. Germline CDR1 and CDR2: SGDLS and YYNGEE. The CDR3 DNA reads TGTGCCAGCAGCCTGGGGGGCGCCACAGATACGCAGTATTTT. This gives the protein CASSLGGATDTQYF.

The chain joins TRBV29-1 to TRBJ2-2, with TRBD2 matching 9 bases. From germline, CDR1 is SQVTM and CDR2 ANQGSEA. The trim removed 2 bases at V and 3 bases at J, leaving 7 bases unmatched. CDR3 length equals 16 residues. The CDR3 nucleotides are TGCAGCGTTGAATTTCCGAGCGGGAGGTACACCGGGGAGCTGTTTTTT. As protein: CSVEFPSGRYTGELFF.

The CDR3 sequence: CASGRHQDSYEQYF. The CDR3 DNA reads as TGTGCCAGCGGTAGACACCAAGATTCCTACGAGCAGTACTTC. The genes are TRBV6-1 and TRBJ2-7; D is unclear. CDR3 size: 14 residues. Germline V CDR1 and CDR2: MNHNS, SASEGT. V lost 8 bases, J lost 1 base, and 15 bases lay in between.

This chain connects TRBV30 to TRBJ2-1, with D perhaps TRBD2 (6 bases). The germline gives CDR1 GTSNPN, CDR2 SVGIG (reference sequence). V lost 6 bases and J lost 9, with 18 bases in between. CDR3 size: 13 residues. CDR3 sequence (DNA): TGTGCCTGTGACGATAGCGGACTGGGTGAGCAGTTCTTC. Translating gives CACDDSGLGEQFF.

The chain links TRBV27 to TRBJ1-1; no definite D call. This CDR3 is built from 15 residues. Trimming shortened V by 0 bases and J by 1 base, and 9 bases separated the two germline ends. The V gene's germline CDR1 is MNHEY and CDR2 SMNVEV (reference sequence). The CDR3 loop is CASSLSGLPNTEAFF. The CDR3 coding sequence is TGTGCCAGCAGTTTATCAGGCCTACCGAACACTGAAGCTTTCTTT.

The gene calls are TRBV4-2 and TRBJ2-2; TRBD1 might be the D (7 bases). The ends were cut back, 3 bases at V and 7 bases at J, with 12 bases in the middle. The CDR3 covers 14 residues. Per germline, CDR1 LGHNA and CDR2 YNFKEQ. The CDR3 spells CASSHRGDNGELFF. The CDR3 DNA reads TGTGCCAGCAGCCACAGGGGGGACAACGGGGAGCTGTTTTTT.

The chain couples TRBV7-9 to TRBJ1-1, with D perhaps matching TRBD1 (5 bases). The CDR3 totals 14 residues. Germline assignment: CDR1 SEHNR and CDR2 FQNEAQ (reference sequence). Trimming cost V 7 bases and J 0 bases, with 12 bases left between them. The CDR3 loop is CASMRQIMNTEAFF. The CDR3 DNA is TGTGCCAGCATGAGACAGATCATGAACACTGAAGCTTTCTTT.

This clone was detected only a few times. CDR3 DNA sequence: TGCAGCGTTGTTGAGGGACACACTGAAGCTTTCTTT. Its protein is CSVVEGHTEAFF. The J gene is TRBJ1-1, the V gene TRBV29-1; TRBD1 is a possible D gene (5 bases). Germline CDR1 and CDR2: SQVTM and ANQGSEA. Trimming took off 4 bases at V and 3 bases at J, with 9 bases between the two ends. The CDR3 runs 12 residues.

J is TRBJ1-4 and V is TRBV6-1; the match to TRBD1 covers 7 bases. This CDR3 spans 14 amino acids. Per germline, CDR1 MNHNS and CDR2 SASEGT. Losses at the gene ends were 4 bases for V and 6 bases for J; bases not matched to a gene: 5. CDR3 sequence (DNA): TGTGCCAGCAGTGTGGCAGGGACAGATGAAAAACTGTTTTTT. It specifies CASSVAGTDEKLFF.

This clone was seen only a few times. The gene calls are TRBV7-9 and TRBJ2-5; TRBD1 agrees at 8 bases. The V segment lost 1 base and the J segment 3 bases; nucleotides outside the gene matches: 4. Germline CDR1 SEHNR, CDR2 FQNEAQ (reference sequence). The CDR3 is made up of 15 amino acids. The CDR3 reads CASSLGYRGEETQYF. CDR3 nucleotides: TGTGCCAGCAGCTTAGGCTACAGGGGGGAAGAGACCCAGTACTTC.

The V gene is TRBV6-1, the J gene TRBJ1-1; D is uncertain. Germline V gives CDR1 MNHNS, CDR2 SASEGT. V was shortened by 5 bases and J by 3 bases, with 16 bases between the two germline ends. CDR3 length: 15 residues. The CDR3 region has the DNA TGTGCCAGCAGTTCCCCCGGGGTTCGGTACACTGAAGCTTTCTTT. Translated, it gives CASSSPGVRYTEAFF.

This chain uses TRBV5-6 with TRBJ2-7, with a possible D match to TRBD1 (6 bases). V was shortened by 3 bases and J by 1 base, with 8 bases between the two germline ends. CDR3 size: 13 residues. The germline V gene encodes CDR1 SGHDT and CDR2 YYEEEE. The chain's CDR3 is CASSSTGSYEQYF. DNA of the CDR3: TGTGCCAGCAGCTCGACAGGTTCCTACGAGCAGTACTTC.

V usage is TRBV6-1 and J usage is TRBJ2-3; D uncertain. The V end was cut by 6 bases, the J end by 6 bases, with 4 bases between. This CDR3 has 10 residues. Germline V gene data show CDR1 as MNHNS and CDR2 as SASEGT. The CDR3 nucleotides read TGTGCCAGCAGCCTGGATACGCAGTATTTT. This encodes CASSLDTQYF.

This clone has a handful of counts. V usage is TRBV6-6 and J usage is TRBJ1-5; tentatively, D is TRBD1 (5 bases). Trimming shortened V by 2 bases and J by 3 bases, and 11 bases separated the two germline ends. The length of the CDR3 is 15 residues. Germline lookup yields CDR1 MNHNY and CDR2 SVGAGI (reference sequence). Here the CDR3 reads CASSYRGGVNQPQHF. CDR3 DNA: TGTGCCAGCAGTTACCGGGGAGGGGTCAATCAGCCCCAGCATTTT.

V and J are TRBV5-1 and TRBJ1-1; 7 bases map to TRBD1. With 2 bases clipped from V and 4 bases from J, the junction kept 2 bases outside the gene matches. The CDR3 runs 13 residues. Germline CDR1 is SGHRS and CDR2 is YFSETQ. CDR3 in amino acids: CASSFPGGTEAFF. The CDR3 DNA is TGCGCCAGCAGCTTCCCAGGGGGCACTGAAGCTTTCTTT.

The V gene is TRBV7-2, the J gene TRBJ2-5; D possibly corresponds to TRBD1 (7 bases). Germline loops: CDR1 SGHTA, CDR2 FQGNSA. The CDR3 is 16 residues long. V was cut by 1 base and J by 1 base, with 13 bases left in between. The CDR3 DNA reads as TGTGCCAGCAGCTTAGATTTCCAGGGGGGCCAAGAGACCCAGTACTTC. Translation: CASSLDFQGGQETQYF.

V usage is TRBV5-1 and J usage is TRBJ2-5, with a tentative D call TRBD2 (6 bases). The CDR3 has 13 amino acids. Trimming left V 4 bases short and J 2 bases short, with 9 bases between. The V gene's germline CDR1 is SGHRS and CDR2 YFSETQ. CDR3 amino acids: CASSPGLQETQYF. In DNA form, the CDR3 reads TGCGCCAGCAGCCCGGGACTTCAAGAGACCCAGTACTTC.

This clone appeared once. The chain uses TRBV7-9 and TRBJ2-3, with 9 bases fitting TRBD2. After removal of 4 bases from V and 6 bases from J, the junction contained 8 bases not matched to a gene. This CDR3 is 15 amino acids long. Germline V CDR1 and CDR2: SEHNR, FQNEAQ (reference sequence). Written as DNA, the CDR3 is TGTGCCAGCAGCTCGGCGGGGGGGTCGGTGGATACGCAGTATTTT. Translation: CASSSAGGSVDTQYF.

The CDR3 sequence: CASSLMGYYGYTF. CDR3 nucleotide sequence: TGTGCCAGCAGCCTGATGGGATACTATGGCTACACCTTC. The chain is built from TRBV5-4 and TRBJ1-2, with D hard to call. Germline V gene data show CDR1 as SGHNT and CDR2 as YYREEE (reference sequence). The CDR3 is made up of 13 amino acids. V was trimmed by 4 bases and J by 3 bases, leaving 10 bases between them.

V and J are TRBV4-3 and TRBJ2-7; D unclear. Germline assignment: CDR1 LGHNA and CDR2 YSLEER. The CDR3 is 15 residues long. V lost 1 base and J lost 2, with 12 bases in between. The CDR3 DNA follows: TGCGCCAGCAGCCAAGCCCCAGAGCGTACCTACGAGCAGTACTTC. Translating it yields CASSQAPERTYEQYF.

The chain uses TRBV18 and TRBJ2-7; D uncertain. Germline CDR1 is KGHSH and CDR2 is LQKENI. The CDR3 runs 13 residues. V lost 1 base to trimming and J lost 4 bases, with 8 bases between them. DNA of the CDR3: TGTGCCAGCTCACCACAGGGTGGGTACGAGCAGTACTTC. Its protein is CASSPQGGYEQYF.